The present T cell receptor beta chain was sequenced within a study of neurological immune-mediated disorders. To note about this clonotype: Its antigen is unknown.

The sorted libraries were made from about 910,000 CD4+ or CD8+ T cells. Every sequencing run produced over 170 million TCR-beta sequences that came from 15-18 subjects. TCRdb re-derived calls from the 5' RACE reads in MiXCR, one entry per CDR3 protein. This sample has around 20,000 distinct CDR3 sequences, with 6.2% found just once. Notes on the study in general: HTLV-1-associated myelopathy had the most TCR clonal expansion, while multiple sclerosis had the least, a level that fell below healthy controls.

The receptor comes from a man between 18 and 35 years old in good health. Specimen: CD8+ T cells from blood.

CDR3 sequence reads: CASSLAVLSNQPQHF. In DNA form, the CDR3 reads TGTGCCAGCAGCTTGGCCGTCCTGAGCAATCAGCCCCAGCATTTT. The V and J genes are TRBV5-6 and TRBJ1-5, with no clear D. The CDR3 is 15 amino acids. Germline V gene data show CDR1 as SGHDT and CDR2 as YYEEEE. The ends were cut back, 0 bases at V and 1 base at J, with 8 bases in the middle.